Following are 28 T cell receptor beta chains from one sample sequenced in a study of blood T cell repertoires in COVID-19. Profiled with immunoSEQ multiplex PCR; TCRdb holds only in-frame clones, not every one. There are 110,000 or so clones in the sample; around 90% occur only once, and roughly 4.4% lies in the top ten. Sequenced: peripheral blood. These receptors all stem from a woman between 50 and 59 years old with acute or convalescent COVID-19.

The table lists this clone with a count of one. V usage is TRBV24-1 and J usage is TRBJ1-5, with D uncertain. The CDR3 has 15 amino acids. In germline, CDR1 is KGHDR, CDR2 SFDVKD. Between the trimmed V and J ends, which lost 5 bases and 1 base, there was a span of 11 bases. CDR3 residues: CATSAGKSSNQPQHF. In DNA form, the CDR3 reads TGTGCCACCAGTGCGGGAAAGTCGAGCAATCAGCCCCAGCATTTT.

The rearrangement links TRBV27 to TRBJ2-5, with TRBD2 as a possible D gene (5 bases). V was shortened by 0 bases and J by 5 bases, with 13 bases between the two germline ends. Germline values: CDR1 MNHEY, CDR2 SMNVEV (reference sequence). The CDR3 contains 15 residues. The CDR3 nucleotides are TGTGCCAGCAGTTTATCGATGAGTAGCGCTGAGACCCAGTACTTC. This gives the protein CASSLSMSSAETQYF.

V is TRBV7-8 and J is TRBJ1-4; TRBD1 is a possible D gene (5 bases). Germline lookup yields CDR1 SGHVS and CDR2 FQNEAQ. There are 15 residues in the CDR3. V lost 4 bases to trimming and J lost 5 bases, with 14 bases between them. The CDR3 sequence: CASSSGFGGNEKLFF. The DNA of the CDR3 is TGTGCCAGCAGCTCCGGGTTCGGGGGGAATGAAAAACTGTTTTTT.

The CDR3: CASSPDGVETQYF. CDR3 DNA: TGTGCCAGCAGCCCCGACGGGGTTGAGACCCAGTACTTC. The rearrangement links TRBV7-8 to TRBJ2-5; tentatively, D is TRBD2 (5 bases). V was clipped by 5 bases and J by 5 bases, with 12 bases between them. Germline CDR1 is SGHVS and CDR2 is FQNEAQ. The CDR3 is made up of 13 amino acids.

The chain joins TRBV10-1 to TRBJ1-5; 8 bases are shared with TRBD1. Germline assignment: CDR1 WNHNN and CDR2 SYGVQD (reference sequence). The CDR3 runs to 13 residues. V shed 5 bases, J shed 5 bases, and the junction held 2 bases outside the gene matches. CDR3: CASSLTGDQPQHF. As DNA, the CDR3 is TGCGCCAGCAGTTTGACAGGGGATCAGCCCCAGCATTTT.

The rearrangement joins TRBV23-1 to TRBJ2-7; D is perhaps TRBD1 (5 bases). TRBV23-1 qualifies as an ORF whose function is uncertain. V gave up 8 bases and J gave up 2 bases, with 19 bases separating them. CDR3 size: 15 residues. CDR3 protein: CASETFQGTTYEQYF. CDR3 nucleotide sequence: TGCGCCAGCGAGACATTTCAGGGAACGACCTACGAGCAGTACTTC.

The chain carries TRBV7-8 and TRBJ2-6, with 7 bases matching TRBD1. The CDR3 contains 17 residues. Germline-derived CDR1 and CDR2 are SGHVS and FQNEAQ. The trim removed 4 bases at V and 2 bases at J, leaving 8 bases unmatched. CDR3 nucleotides: TGTGCCAGCAGCTCCCAGGACAGGCCCCCTGGGGCCAACGTCCTGACTTTC. This translates into CASSSQDRPPGANVLTF.

This chain uses TRBV28 with TRBJ1-5; 9 nucleotides agree with TRBD1. Trimming at V came to 6 bases and at J to 6 bases, leaving 15 bases not matched to a gene. The CDR3 runs 17 residues. CDR1 and CDR2 from the germline V gene are MDHEN and SYDVKM. This chain's CDR3 is CASRTVTGQGIGQPQHF. The DNA of the CDR3 is TGTGCCAGCAGAACTGTTACGGGACAGGGAATTGGTCAGCCCCAGCATTTT.

In the case of this clone: At one end the junction does not follow the germline gene, possibly because of a read error. V gene TRBV7-7 combines with J gene TRBJ2-7, with 10 bases fitting TRBD1. The CDR3 length is 17 residues. Germline CDR1 reads SSHAT; CDR2 reads FNYEAQ (reference sequence). The CDR3 DNA is TGTGCTAGCACCACGACCGTAGGGACAGGGGTTTGCTACGAGCAGTACTTC. It specifies CASTTTVGTGVCYEQYF.

This rearrangement joins TRBV7-8 to TRBJ1-1; 7 nucleotides align to TRBD1. The V gene's germline CDR1 is SGHVS and CDR2 FQNEAQ. The V segment lost 5 bases and the J segment 1 base; nucleotides outside the gene matches: 7. The CDR3 has 15 residues. CDR3: CASSDDRASNTEAFF. The CDR3 bases are TGTGCCAGCAGCGATGACAGGGCATCGAACACTGAAGCTTTCTTT.

V and J are TRBV2 and TRBJ2-3; 7 bases line up with TRBD1. Germline CDR1 SNHLY, CDR2 FYNNEI. The ends lost 2 bases at V and 0 bases at J; junction bases unmatched: 2. This CDR3 region has 15 residues. In DNA, the CDR3 is TGTGCCAGCAGTGAATGGGACAGCAGCACAGATACGCAGTATTTT. It is translated as CASSEWDSSTDTQYF.

DNA for the CDR3: TGTGCCAGCAGCCGGGGACAGGGAAACCACGAGCAGTACTTC. It codes for CASSRGQGNHEQYF. The chain uses TRBV7-9 and TRBJ2-7; 9 bases match TRBD1. V trimming: 5 bases; J trimming: 5 bases; junction bases outside the gene matches: 7. Germline lookup yields CDR1 SEHNR and CDR2 FQNEAQ (reference sequence). The CDR3 spans 14 residues.

The rearrangement joins TRBV20-1 to TRBJ1-2, with a tentative D call TRBD1 (5 bases). Germline V gives CDR1 DFQATT, CDR2 SNEGSKA (reference sequence). This CDR3 region has 11 residues. CDR3 loop: CSAPQSGAYTF. The CDR3 region has the DNA TGCAGCGCCCCACAATCTGGGGCCTACACCTTC.

V is TRBV30 and J is TRBJ1-1; possible D gene TRBD1, 6 bases. V was pared by 3 bases and J by 5 bases, with 13 bases between. CDR1 and CDR2 from the germline V gene are GTSNPN and SVGIG (reference sequence). The length of the CDR3 is 13 residues. The CDR3 sequence is CAWSQAQGTEAFF. CDR3 coding DNA: TGTGCCTGGAGCCAGGCCCAGGGGACTGAAGCTTTCTTT.

The chain combines TRBV7-7 with TRBJ1-3; 9 nucleotides agree with TRBD1. Per germline, CDR1 SSHAT and CDR2 FNYEAQ (reference sequence). The CDR3 totals 16 residues. V dropped 2 bases and J dropped 2; count of bases not matched to a gene: 4. CDR3 in DNA: TGTGCCAGCAGCTTAAATTGGACAGGGGCTGGAAACACCATATATTTT. It encodes CASSLNWTGAGNTIYF.

This clone was recorded once. The V call is TRBV7-3, the J call TRBJ2-5; TRBD2 is a possible D gene (5 bases). The CDR3 length is 13 residues. The V gene's germline CDR1 is SGHTA and CDR2 FQGTGA. V lost 5 bases to trimming and J lost 5 bases, with 12 bases between them. The CDR3 reads CASSPRGPETQYF. CDR3 bases: TGTGCCAGCAGCCCCCGAGGGCCGGAGACCCAGTACTTC.

The chain combines TRBV5-8 with TRBJ2-3; no firm D call. Germline CDR1 reads SGHTS; CDR2 reads YDEGEE. The CDR3 consists of 12 residues. The ends were cut back, 3 bases at V and 3 bases at J, with 5 bases in the middle. CDR3 region: CASSSRTDTQYF. In DNA, the CDR3 is TGTGCCAGCAGCTCCAGGACAGATACGCAGTATTTT.

In this sample, this clone turned up once. The gene calls are TRBV7-9 and TRBJ2-5; no clear D. Germline V gene data show CDR1 as SEHNR and CDR2 as FQNEAQ (reference sequence). Trimming removed 3 bases at V and 2 bases at J, with 7 bases between. This CDR3 has 13 residues. CDR3 protein: CASSFDGQETQYF. The CDR3, as DNA: TGTGCCAGCAGCTTCGACGGGCAAGAGACCCAGTACTTC.

The chain links TRBV4-1 to TRBJ1-3, with no clear D. The length of the CDR3 is 20 residues. The V end was cut by 4 bases, the J end by 0 bases, with 25 bases between. Germline CDR1 is MGHRA and CDR2 is YSYEKL. The CDR3 loop is CASSPDGRRDLILSGNTIYF. The CDR3 DNA reads as TGCGCCAGCAGCCCAGACGGGAGGAGGGATTTAATTCTCTCTGGAAACACCATATATTTT.

The chain carries TRBV5-1 and TRBJ2-2, with a tentative D call TRBD2 (6 bases). The CDR3 has 15 residues. Germline assignment: CDR1 SGHRS and CDR2 YFSETQ. Trimming pared 0 bases from V and 5 bases from J, leaving 11 bases between. The CDR3 region is CASSLVGTGTGELFF. CDR3 coding DNA: TGCGCCAGCAGCTTGGTGGGGACTGGGACCGGGGAGCTGTTTTTT.

This clone was detected only once. The chain joins TRBV30 to TRBJ2-5, with 8 bases lining up with TRBD2. V shed 5 bases and J 5 bases; nucleotides not matched to a gene: 4. The V gene's germline CDR1 is GTSNPN and CDR2 SVGIG (reference sequence). CDR3 length: 12 residues. The CDR3 here is CAWRGGSETQYF. The CDR3 region has the DNA TGTGCCTGGCGGGGGGGGAGTGAGACCCAGTACTTC.

The chain employs TRBV3-1 (or the pseudogene TRBV3-2) and TRBJ2-7; D is perhaps TRBD1 (5 bases). The V end was cut by 7 bases, the J end by 0 bases, with 10 bases between. CDR1 and CDR2 (germline): LGHDT, YNNKEL (reference sequence). The CDR3 loop spans 13 amino acids. The CDR3 reads CASNSQGSYEQYF. CDR3 DNA sequence: TGTGCCAGCAACTCCCAGGGCTCCTACGAGCAGTACTTC.

The chain is built from TRBV6-4 and TRBJ2-1; D perhaps matches TRBD1 (6 bases). In germline, CDR1 is MRHNA, CDR2 SNTAGT. Trimming pared 6 bases from V and 10 bases from J, leaving 10 bases between. This CDR3 has 11 residues. CDR3 sequence reads: CASSTGTEQFF. CDR3 bases: TGTGCCAGCAGCACCGGGACAGAGCAGTTCTTC.

The chain links TRBV5-1 to TRBJ1-1; TRBD1 is a possible D gene (5 bases). V was shortened by 5 bases and J by 2 bases, with 16 bases between the two germline ends. Germline V gene sequence: CDR1 SGHRS, CDR2 YFSETQ. CDR3 length: 15 amino acids. The DNA for the CDR3 is TGCGCCAGCAGTTACGGGCAGGGCCTTAACACTGAAGCTTTCTTT. Translation: CASSYGQGLNTEAFF.

This chain joins TRBV15 and TRBJ2-2; the match to TRBD2 covers 8 bases. Per germline, CDR1 LNHNV and CDR2 YYDKDF (reference sequence). With V trimmed by 0 bases and J by 6 bases, 15 bases remained unmatched. The CDR3 extends over 19 amino acids. CDR3 sequence: CATSRDGAGVAGIPGELFF. The CDR3 DNA reads as TGTGCCACCAGCAGAGATGGGGCCGGAGTAGCGGGAATTCCCGGGGAGCTGTTTTTT.

The chain has TRBV6-5 and TRBJ1-5; D is ambiguous. The CDR3 is 12 amino acids. Germline CDR1 is MNHEY and CDR2 is SVGAGI. With 5 bases removed from V and 3 bases from J, the gap between germline ends came to 5 bases. The CDR3 is CASSILNQPQHF. CDR3 DNA: TGTGCCAGCAGTATCCTCAATCAGCCCCAGCATTTT.

Notes on this clone: This CDR3 is also generated by other DNA sequences in the sample. The DNA for the CDR3 is TGTGCCAGCAGTTTGGGCAGCAATCAGCCCCAGCATTTT. Translation gives CASSLGSNQPQHF. The V and J genes are TRBV12-3 or TRBV12-4 and TRBJ1-5, with D unresolved. The CDR3 is 13 amino acids. Trimming shortened V by 3 bases and J by 1 base, and 4 bases separated the two germline ends.

The chain has TRBV9 and TRBJ2-7; TRBD1 matches at 9 bases. CDR3 size: 14 residues. Germline V gene sequence: CDR1 SGDLS, CDR2 YYNGEE. J lost 3 bases, V lost 6 bases, and 7 bases had no gene match. CDR3 amino acids: CASKIDRGGYEQYF. The CDR3, as DNA: TGTGCCAGCAAGATCGACAGGGGGGGCTACGAGCAGTACTTC.